This T cell receptor beta chain was documented in a study of T cell responses to AZD1222 COVID-19 vaccine. Repertoires were generated with immunoSEQ multiplex PCR, while TCRdb's copy carries only in-frame clones and drops some. The sample holds 100,000 to 110,000 clones, around 89% seen once. CDR1 LGHDT and CDR2 YNNKEL come from the germline V gene (reference sequence). The CDR3 covers 19 residues. V gave up 4 bases and J gave up 3 bases; unmatched junction bases: 13. The chain couples TRBV3-1 (or the pseudogene TRBV3-2) to TRBJ1-5, with 12 bases identical to TRBD1. The source was peripheral blood, collected on day 0 of AZD1222 vaccination. The source of this sequence is an adult in good health. The chain's CDR3 is CASSPTLGQGATANQPQHF. CDR3 in DNA: TGTGCCAGCAGCCCCACTCTGGGACAGGGGGCGACGGCCAATCAGCCCCAGCATTTT.